Given below is one T cell receptor (beta chain) in context. Its antigen remains unidentified. The germline V gene has CDR1 LGHNA and CDR2 YNFKEQ. The V gene lost 1 base and the J gene lost 4 bases, with 10 bases spanning the gap. This CDR3 region has 15 residues. This sample was included in a study of cytomegalovirus exposure and HLA in healthy donors. The PCR used 60 Vbeta and 13 Jbeta primers. Data came from immunoSEQ multiplex PCR; TCRdb stores just in-frame clones and leaves some out. The sample has more than 150,000 clones, about 85% seen once. Points from the study as a whole: The authors later found TCR association rates varying by HLA locus, with DRB1 most and HLA-C fewest. Researchers reported in a later analysis that a missense DCLRE1C variant was tied to TCR beta V- and J-gene trimming.

As for the donors, each was a healthy bone marrow donor. The chain employs TRBV4-2 and TRBJ2-2, with a tentative D call TRBD2 (6 bases). The receptor comes from a woman younger than 30 in good health and CMV-seronegative. Sequenced material: PBMCs. The CDR3 bases are TGTGCCAGCAGCCAAGCGGGGGTAGCCACCGGGGAGCTGTTTTTT. Amino acids: CASSQAGVATGELFF.